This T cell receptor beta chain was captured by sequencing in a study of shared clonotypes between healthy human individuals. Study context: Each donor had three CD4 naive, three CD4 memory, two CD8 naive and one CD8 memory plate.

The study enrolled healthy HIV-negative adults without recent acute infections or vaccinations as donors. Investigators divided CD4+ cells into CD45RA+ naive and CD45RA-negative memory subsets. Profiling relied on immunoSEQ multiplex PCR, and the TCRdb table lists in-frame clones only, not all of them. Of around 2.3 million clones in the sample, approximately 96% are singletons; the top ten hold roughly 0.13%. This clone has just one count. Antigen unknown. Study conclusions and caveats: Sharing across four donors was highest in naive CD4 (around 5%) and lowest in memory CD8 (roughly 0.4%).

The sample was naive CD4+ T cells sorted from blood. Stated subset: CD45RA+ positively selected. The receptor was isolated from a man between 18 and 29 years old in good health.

The CDR3 DNA is TGTGCCAGCCCCCCGGCTGGAGTCGGGAACACAGATACGCAGTATTTT. Residues: CASPPAGVGNTDTQYF. The J gene is TRBJ2-3, the V gene TRBV28; perhaps TRBD2 as D (5 bases). The CDR3 sequence is 16 residues long. Deletions cut 8 bases from V and 2 bases from J, with 20 bases between. Germline V gene lookup returns CDR1 MDHEN and CDR2 SYDVKM.